Following are 21 T cell receptor beta chains from one sample sequenced in a study of blood T cell repertoires in COVID-19. Clones were read by immunoSEQ multiplex PCR, and TCRdb kept only the in-frame ones, dropping some. The sample contains roughly 170,000 clones, 60% to 80% of which appear only once. Sequencing was carried out using peripheral blood. These receptors were collected from a woman aged 70-85 years with acute or convalescent COVID-19.

The CDR3 DNA reads TGCGCCAGCAGCCAGCCTTTAGGGCGGGGGGACTACGAGCAGTACTTC. This sequence encodes CASSQPLGRGDYEQYF. V and J are TRBV4-1 and TRBJ2-7; TRBD2 agrees at 8 bases. The CDR3 is 16 residues long. The V segment lost 3 bases and the J segment 3 bases; nucleotides outside the gene matches: 10. From germline, CDR1 is MGHRA and CDR2 YSYEKL.

The chain carries TRBV5-1 and TRBJ1-6; 8 bases match TRBD1. J was trimmed by 7 bases and V by 2 bases; bases with no gene match: 5. Germline V gene lookup returns CDR1 SGHRS and CDR2 YFSETQ. The CDR3 totals 15 residues. The chain's CDR3 is CASSFGQGGNSPLHF. In nucleotides, the CDR3 is TGCGCCAGCAGCTTTGGACAGGGAGGGAATTCACCCCTCCACTTT.

This sequence joins TRBV3-1 (or the pseudogene TRBV3-2) and TRBJ2-1; no clear D gene. V shed 5 bases and J shed 0 bases, with 11 bases lying between them. This CDR3 is built from 15 residues. The germline V gene encodes CDR1 LGHDT and CDR2 YNNKEL (reference sequence). CDR3 sequence reads: CASSETGNSYNEQFF. The CDR3 coding sequence is TGTGCCAGCAGCGAAACCGGTAACTCCTACAATGAGCAGTTCTTC.

J is TRBJ1-1 and V is TRBV5-6, with a possible D match to TRBD1 (5 bases). V shed 0 bases and J shed 11 bases, with 14 bases lying between them. Germline-derived CDR1 and CDR2 are SGHDT and YYEEEE. The CDR3 has 13 amino acids. The CDR3 here is CASSLEKGFRAFF. The CDR3 coding sequence is TGTGCCAGCAGCTTGGAGAAGGGGTTCCGGGCTTTCTTT. The variable domain in full, completed from reference TRBV5-6 and TRBJ1-1, reads DAGVTQSPTHLIKTRGQQVTLRCSPKSGHDTVSWYQQALGQGPQFIFQYYEEEERQRGNFPDRFSGHQFPNYSSELNVNALLLGDSALYLCASSLEKGFRAFFGQGTRLTVV.

This clone has a handful of counts. The V call is TRBV9, the J call TRBJ2-3, with 11 positions matching TRBD1. The J segment lost 3 bases and the V segment lost 0 bases, leaving 9 bases of the junction unmatched. Germline V gives CDR1 SGDLS, CDR2 YYNGEE. The CDR3 contains 18 residues. The CDR3 reads CASSVGQGQGVRTDTQYF. CDR3 nucleotides: TGTGCCAGCAGCGTAGGACAGGGACAGGGGGTAAGGACAGATACGCAGTATTTT.

CDR3 sequence (DNA): TGTGCCAGCAGCTTGCGGGGAGGCGAGACCCAGTACTTC. Residues: CASSLRGGETQYF. V gene TRBV5-6 combines with J gene TRBJ2-5; a weak D match, TRBD2 (6 bases). CDR1 SGHDT and CDR2 YYEEEE come from the germline V gene. The CDR3 length is 13 residues. Trimming cost V 1 base and J 5 bases, with 9 bases left between them. Supplemented by reference TRBV5-6 and TRBJ2-5, the full variable domain reads DAGVTQSPTHLIKTRGQQVTLRCSPKSGHDTVSWYQQALGQGPQFIFQYYEEEERQRGNFPDRFSGHQFPNYSSELNVNALLLGDSALYLCASSLRGGETQYFGPGTRLLVL.

This chain links TRBV5-6 with TRBJ2-7, with TRBD1 matching 12 bases. Germline V gives CDR1 SGHDT, CDR2 YYEEEE. CDR3 size: 15 residues. Trimming took 3 bases from V and 7 from J; bases not matched to a gene: 8. Here the CDR3 reads CASSSPGQGAGEQYF. CDR3 coding DNA: TGTGCCAGCAGCTCCCCGGGACAGGGGGCCGGGGAGCAGTACTTC. The variable domain in full, completed from reference TRBV5-6 and TRBJ2-7, reads DAGVTQSPTHLIKTRGQQVTLRCSPKSGHDTVSWYQQALGQGPQFIFQYYEEEERQRGNFPDRFSGHQFPNYSSELNVNALLLGDSALYLCASSSPGQGAGEQYFGPGTRLTVT.

The chain recombines TRBV5-4 with TRBJ2-1, with 10 bases lining up with TRBD2. CDR1 and CDR2 (germline): SGHNT, YYREEE (reference sequence). CDR3 size: 17 residues. V was clipped by 0 bases and J by 7 bases; unmatched bases: 10. CDR3 sequence reads: CASSLDWVAGGPNEQFF. The CDR3 DNA sequence: TGTGCCAGCAGCTTGGACTGGGTAGCGGGAGGACCAAATGAGCAGTTCTTC.

This CDR3 reads CATSDDRINQPQHF. The CDR3 DNA follows: TGTGCCACCAGTGATGACAGAATCAATCAGCCCCAGCATTTT. V usage is TRBV24-1 and J usage is TRBJ1-5, with D maybe TRBD1 (5 bases). Germline loops: CDR1 KGHDR, CDR2 SFDVKD. This CDR3 has 14 residues. Trimming shortened V by 3 bases and J by 3 bases, and 8 bases separated the two germline ends.

The chain is built from TRBV5-6 and TRBJ1-1; no firm D call. The germline V and J ends were trimmed by 0 bases and 5 bases, with 11 bases remaining between them. Germline V CDR1 and CDR2: SGHDT, YYEEEE. This CDR3 comprises 14 residues. The CDR3 sequence: CASSLDWRETEAFF. CDR3 in DNA: TGTGCCAGCAGCTTGGATTGGCGGGAAACTGAAGCTTTCTTT.

This chain joins TRBV5-4 and TRBJ1-2; D may be TRBD1 (6 bases). The length of the CDR3 is 13 residues. Germline loops: CDR1 SGHNT, CDR2 YYREEE (reference sequence). V was shortened by 4 bases and J by 3 bases, with 10 bases between the two germline ends. Here the CDR3 DNA reads TGTGCCAGCAGCAACCAGGGGTACTATGGCTACACCTTC. Protein: CASSNQGYYGYTF.

This clone was counted a single time. The chain employs TRBV15 and TRBJ1-2; 7 positions agree with TRBD1. CDR1 and CDR2 from the germline V gene are LNHNV and YYDKDF (reference sequence). The junction had 9 bases not matched to a gene; V was cut back by 0 bases and J by 8 bases. The CDR3 spans 15 residues. CDR3 coding DNA: TGTGCCACCAGCAGAGATTGGGCAGGGGGTTACGGCTACACCTTC. Translation gives CATSRDWAGGYGYTF.

The chain uses TRBV3-1 (or the pseudogene TRBV3-2) and TRBJ1-5, with 7 bases fitting TRBD1. This CDR3 has 14 residues. J lost 3 bases, V lost 4 bases, and 3 bases had no gene match. Germline V gene sequence: CDR1 LGHDT, CDR2 YNNKEL (reference sequence). The CDR3 coding sequence is TGTGCCAGCAGCCTCGGGACAGCCAATCAGCCCCAGCATTTT. Translated, it gives CASSLGTANQPQHF.

Comment on this clone: The same CDR3 arises from other DNA sequences in this sample as well. The chain joins TRBV7-2 to TRBJ2-5; perhaps TRBD2 as D (5 bases). CDR3 size: 13 residues. Trimming left V 3 bases short and J 2 bases short, with 7 bases between. Looked up from germline, CDR1 is SGHTA and CDR2 is FQGNSA. Here the CDR3 DNA reads TGTGCCAGCAGCTTCGCGGGTCAAGAGACCCAGTACTTC. It yields the protein CASSFAGQETQYF.

The V call is TRBV7-8, the J call TRBJ2-1; D is possibly TRBD2 (5 bases). Per germline, CDR1 SGHVS and CDR2 FQNEAQ. This CDR3 spans 11 amino acids. Trimming left V 5 bases short and J 11 bases short, with 10 bases between. The CDR3 reads CASSLSGKQFF. The CDR3 nucleotides are TGTGCCAGCAGCCTCTCGGGGAAGCAGTTCTTC.

The CDR3 sequence is CASSSSVDSYNEQFF. The CDR3 nucleotides are TGTGCCAGCAGTTCGAGCGTGGACTCCTACAATGAGCAGTTCTTC. The V and J genes are TRBV27 and TRBJ2-1; D is undetermined. V dropped 4 bases and J dropped 0 bases, with 10 bases sitting between them. The CDR3 totals 15 residues. Germline loops: CDR1 MNHEY, CDR2 SMNVEV (reference sequence).

V usage is TRBV7-2 and J usage is TRBJ2-3, with TRBD2 identical over 8 bases. Looked up from germline, CDR1 is SGHTA and CDR2 is FQGNSA. J gave up 4 bases and V 1 base, and 1 base lay outside the gene matches. This CDR3 comprises 14 residues. DNA for the CDR3: TGTGCCAGCAGCTTAGGACTAGCGTCAGATACGCAGTATTTT. Its translation is CASSLGLASDTQYF.

The CDR3 region is CASSHPGLAEYNEQFF. The CDR3 region has the DNA TGCGCCAGCAGCCACCCGGGACTAGCGGAGTACAATGAGCAGTTCTTC. The chain links TRBV4-1 to TRBJ2-1; 11 nucleotides line up with TRBD2. V dropped 3 bases and J dropped 4; count of bases not matched to a gene: 5. Germline V gene lookup returns CDR1 MGHRA and CDR2 YSYEKL. The CDR3 spans 16 residues.

The gene calls are TRBV24-1 and TRBJ2-3; TRBD1 might be the D (6 bases). CDR3 length: 15 residues. CDR1 is KGHDR and CDR2 is SFDVKD in the germline V gene. V lost 0 bases, J lost 2 bases, and 8 bases lay in between. CDR3 sequence: CATSDLQGLTDTQYF. Written as DNA, the CDR3 is TGTGCCACCAGTGATTTGCAGGGGCTCACAGATACGCAGTATTTT.

The rearrangement links TRBV5-8 to TRBJ1-5; D perhaps matches TRBD1 (6 bases). The germline V gene encodes CDR1 SGHTS and CDR2 YDEGEE. This CDR3 region has 17 residues. V shed 0 bases and J shed 0 bases, with 13 bases lying between them. The CDR3 DNA follows: TGTGCCAGCAGCTTGGGCAGGGGCAAACCTAGCAATCAGCCCCAGCATTTT. Protein: CASSLGRGKPSNQPQHF.

This chain uses TRBV9 with TRBJ1-6; D might be TRBD1 (6 bases). Germline CDR1 and CDR2: SGDLS and YYNGEE. This CDR3 is 16 amino acids long. V lost 0 bases to trimming and J lost 10 bases, with 17 bases between them. The CDR3 nucleotides are TGTGCCAGCAGCGTAGCCGGGACACGTAGTGGGTCACCCCTCCACTTT. This gives the protein CASSVAGTRSGSPLHF.